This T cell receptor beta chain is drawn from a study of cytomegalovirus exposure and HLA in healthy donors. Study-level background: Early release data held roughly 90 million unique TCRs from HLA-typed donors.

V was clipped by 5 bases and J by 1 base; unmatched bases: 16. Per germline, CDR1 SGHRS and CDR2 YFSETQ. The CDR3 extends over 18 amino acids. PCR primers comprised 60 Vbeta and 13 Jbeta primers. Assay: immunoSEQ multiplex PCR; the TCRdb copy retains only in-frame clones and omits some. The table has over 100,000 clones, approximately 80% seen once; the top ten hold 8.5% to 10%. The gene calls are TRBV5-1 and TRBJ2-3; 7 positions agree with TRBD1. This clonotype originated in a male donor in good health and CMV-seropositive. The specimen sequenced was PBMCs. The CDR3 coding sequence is TGCGCCAGCAGAATTCAGGGGGTTGGGGTTTCTCGCACAGATACGCAGTATTTT. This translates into CASRIQGVGVSRTDTQYF.